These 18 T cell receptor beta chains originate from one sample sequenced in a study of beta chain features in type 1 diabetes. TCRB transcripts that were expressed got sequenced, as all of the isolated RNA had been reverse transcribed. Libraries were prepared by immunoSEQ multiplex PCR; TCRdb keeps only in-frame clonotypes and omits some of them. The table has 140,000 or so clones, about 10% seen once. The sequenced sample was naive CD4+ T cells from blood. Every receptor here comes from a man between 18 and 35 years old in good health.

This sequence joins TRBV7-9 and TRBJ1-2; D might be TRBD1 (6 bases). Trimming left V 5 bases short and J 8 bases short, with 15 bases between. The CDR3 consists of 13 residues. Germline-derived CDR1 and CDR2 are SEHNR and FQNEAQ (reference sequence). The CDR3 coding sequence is TGTGCCAGCAGCGAACAACAGGGCGGCGGCTACACCTTC. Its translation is CASSEQQGGGYTF. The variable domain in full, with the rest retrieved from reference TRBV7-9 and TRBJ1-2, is DTGVSQNPRHKITKRGQNVTFRCDPISEHNRLYWYRQTLGQGPEFLTYFQNEAQLEKSRLLSDRFSAERPKGSFSTLEIQRTEQGDSAMYLCASSEQQGGGYTFGSGTRLTVV.

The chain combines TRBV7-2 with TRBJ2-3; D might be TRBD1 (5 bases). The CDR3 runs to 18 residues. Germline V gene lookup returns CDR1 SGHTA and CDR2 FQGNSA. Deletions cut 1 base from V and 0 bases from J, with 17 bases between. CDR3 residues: CASSLGGPLNPSTDTQYF. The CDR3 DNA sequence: TGTGCCAGCAGCTTAGGGGGCCCGCTGAACCCTAGCACAGATACGCAGTATTTT. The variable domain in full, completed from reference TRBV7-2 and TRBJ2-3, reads GAGVSQSPSNKVTEKGKDVELRCDPISGHTALYWYRQSLGQGLEFLIYFQGNSAPDKSGLPSDRFSAERTGGSVSTLTIQRTQQEDSAVYLCASSLGGPLNPSTDTQYFGPGTRLTVL.

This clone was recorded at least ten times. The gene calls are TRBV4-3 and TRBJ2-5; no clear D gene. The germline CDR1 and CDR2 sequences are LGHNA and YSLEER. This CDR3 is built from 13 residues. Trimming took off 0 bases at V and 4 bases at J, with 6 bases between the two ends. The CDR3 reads CASSQDRRETQYF. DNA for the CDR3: TGCGCCAGCAGCCAAGATAGAAGAGAGACCCAGTACTTC.

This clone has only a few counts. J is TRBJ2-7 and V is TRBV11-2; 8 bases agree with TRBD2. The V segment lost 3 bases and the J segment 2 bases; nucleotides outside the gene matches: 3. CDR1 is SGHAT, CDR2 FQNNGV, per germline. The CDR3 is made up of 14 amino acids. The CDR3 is CASSLVGGAYEQYF. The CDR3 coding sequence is TGTGCCAGCAGCTTGGTCGGGGGGGCCTACGAGCAGTACTTC.

The CDR3 bases are TGTGCCAGCAGCCCGCACCGACCCGGGAGGGACTCTAACTATGGCTACACCTTC. Protein sequence: CASSPHRPGRDSNYGYTF. V usage is TRBV7-2 and J usage is TRBJ1-2; tentatively, D is TRBD1 (5 bases). Germline values: CDR1 SGHTA, CDR2 FQGNSA. Trimming left V 5 bases short and J 0 bases short, with 22 bases between. The CDR3 loop spans 18 amino acids.

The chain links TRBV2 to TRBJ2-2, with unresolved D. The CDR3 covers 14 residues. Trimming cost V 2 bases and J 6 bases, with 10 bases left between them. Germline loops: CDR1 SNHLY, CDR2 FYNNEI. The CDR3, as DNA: TGTGCCAGCAGTGAATCGGCGAGGCCCGGGGAGCTGTTTTTT. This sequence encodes CASSESARPGELFF.

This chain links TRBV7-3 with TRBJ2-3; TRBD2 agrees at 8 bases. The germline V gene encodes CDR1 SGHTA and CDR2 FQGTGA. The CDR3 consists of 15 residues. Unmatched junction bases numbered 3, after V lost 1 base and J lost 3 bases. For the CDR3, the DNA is TGTGCCAGCAGCTTAAATAGCGGGGTGACAGATACGCAGTATTTT. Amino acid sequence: CASSLNSGVTDTQYF.

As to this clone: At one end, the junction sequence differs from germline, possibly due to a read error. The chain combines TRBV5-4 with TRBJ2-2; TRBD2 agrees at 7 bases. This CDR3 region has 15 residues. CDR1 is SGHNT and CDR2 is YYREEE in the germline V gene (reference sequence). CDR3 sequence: CAVQKRGALPGEPFF. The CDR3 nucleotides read TGTGCCGTCCAAAAGCGGGGAGCCCTCCCCGGGGAGCCGTTTTTT.

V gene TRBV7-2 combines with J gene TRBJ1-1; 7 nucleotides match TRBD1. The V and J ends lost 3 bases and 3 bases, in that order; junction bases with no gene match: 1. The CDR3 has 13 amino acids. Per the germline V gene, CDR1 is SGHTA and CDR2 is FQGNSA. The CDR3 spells CASSLDRYTEAFF. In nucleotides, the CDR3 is TGTGCCAGCAGCTTGGACAGGTACACTGAAGCTTTCTTT.

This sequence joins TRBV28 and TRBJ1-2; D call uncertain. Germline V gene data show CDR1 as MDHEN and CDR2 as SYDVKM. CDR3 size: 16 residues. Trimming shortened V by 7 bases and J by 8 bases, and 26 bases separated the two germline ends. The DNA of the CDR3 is TGTGCCAGCACCACTCCCCCGAGGACTCGGTGGCGGGGCTACACCTTC. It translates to CASTTPPRTRWRGYTF.

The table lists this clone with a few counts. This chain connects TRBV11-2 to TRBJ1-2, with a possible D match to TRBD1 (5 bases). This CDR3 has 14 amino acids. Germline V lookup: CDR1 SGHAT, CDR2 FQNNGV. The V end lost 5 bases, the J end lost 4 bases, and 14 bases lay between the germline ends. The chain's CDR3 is CASSPVVGGYGYTF. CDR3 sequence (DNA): TGTGCCAGCAGCCCGGTAGTGGGGGGCTATGGCTACACCTTC.

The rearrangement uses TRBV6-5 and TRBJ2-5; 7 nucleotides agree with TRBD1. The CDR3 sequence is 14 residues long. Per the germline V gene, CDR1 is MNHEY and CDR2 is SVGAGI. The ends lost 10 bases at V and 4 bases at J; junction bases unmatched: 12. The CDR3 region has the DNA TGTGCCATCCTGAGGTCAGAGGGGGCAGAGACCCAGTACTTC. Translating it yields CAILRSEGAETQYF.

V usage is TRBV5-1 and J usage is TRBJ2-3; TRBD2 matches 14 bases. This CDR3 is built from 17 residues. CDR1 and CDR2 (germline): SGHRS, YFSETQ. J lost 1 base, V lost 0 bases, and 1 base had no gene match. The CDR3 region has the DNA TGCGCCAGCAGCTTGGGGGGACTAGCGGGGGGCACAGATACGCAGTATTTT. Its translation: CASSLGGLAGGTDTQYF. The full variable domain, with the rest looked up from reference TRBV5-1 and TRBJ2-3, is KAGVTQTPRYLIKTRGQQVTLSCSPISGHRSVSWYQQTPGQGLQFLFEYFSETQRNKGNFPGRFSGRQFSNSRSEMNVSTLELGDSALYLCASSLGGLAGGTDTQYFGPGTRLTVL.

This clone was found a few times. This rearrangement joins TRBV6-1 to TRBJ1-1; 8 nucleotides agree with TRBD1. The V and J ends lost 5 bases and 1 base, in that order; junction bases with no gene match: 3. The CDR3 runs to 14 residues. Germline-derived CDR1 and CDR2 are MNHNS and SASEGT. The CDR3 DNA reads TGTGCCAGCAGTTGGACAGGGAGGAACACTGAAGCTTTCTTT. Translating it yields CASSWTGRNTEAFF.

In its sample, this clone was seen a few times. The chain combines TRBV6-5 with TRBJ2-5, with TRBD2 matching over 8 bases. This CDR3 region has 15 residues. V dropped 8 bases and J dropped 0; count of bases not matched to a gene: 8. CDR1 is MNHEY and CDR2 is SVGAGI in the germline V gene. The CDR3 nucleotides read TGTGCCAGCCGTTTGACGGGGGGGCACCAAGAGACCCAGTACTTC. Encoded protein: CASRLTGGHQETQYF.

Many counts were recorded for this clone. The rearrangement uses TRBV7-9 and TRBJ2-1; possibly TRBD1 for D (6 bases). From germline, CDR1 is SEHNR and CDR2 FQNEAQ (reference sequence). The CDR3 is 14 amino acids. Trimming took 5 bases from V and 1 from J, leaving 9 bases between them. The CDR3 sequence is CASSATGSYNEQFF. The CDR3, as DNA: TGTGCCAGCAGCGCGACAGGATCCTACAATGAGCAGTTCTTC.

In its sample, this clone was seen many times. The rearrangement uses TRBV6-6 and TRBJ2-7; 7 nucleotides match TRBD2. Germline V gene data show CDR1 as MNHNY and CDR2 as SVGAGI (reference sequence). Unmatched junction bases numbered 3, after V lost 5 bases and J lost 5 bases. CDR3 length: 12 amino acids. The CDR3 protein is CASSPGGDEQYF. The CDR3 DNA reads TGTGCCAGCAGTCCGGGGGGAGACGAGCAGTACTTC.

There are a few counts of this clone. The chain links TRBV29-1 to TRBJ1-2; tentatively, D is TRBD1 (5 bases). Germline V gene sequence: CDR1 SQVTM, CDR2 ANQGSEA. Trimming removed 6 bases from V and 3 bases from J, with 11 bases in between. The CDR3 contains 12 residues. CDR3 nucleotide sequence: TGCAGCGTGGACGACAGATACTATGGCTACACCTTC. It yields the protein CSVDDRYYGYTF.